The 22 T cell receptor beta chains reported below all come from one sample, sequenced in a study of blood T cell repertoires in COVID-19. Only in-frame clones appear in the TCRdb table, and some are missing; sequencing was by immunoSEQ multiplex PCR. Among 300,000 or so clones, around 90% were seen once, and the ten largest hold 1%. The sample was peripheral blood. The receptors come from a man in his forties or fifties with active or convalescent COVID-19.

V is TRBV6-5 and J is TRBJ1-2; 7 positions agree with TRBD1. Trimming removed 6 bases from V and 3 bases from J; junction bases left unmatched: 1. CDR1 and CDR2 (germline): MNHEY, SVGAGI. The CDR3 totals 12 residues. CDR3 DNA: TGTGCCAGCAGGACAGGGTACTATGGCTACACCTTC. Encoded protein: CASRTGYYGYTF.

This chain joins TRBV5-1 and TRBJ1-6; 7 nucleotides line up with TRBD1. The CDR3 is 15 amino acids. The germline V gene encodes CDR1 SGHRS and CDR2 YFSETQ. V was clipped by 4 bases and J by 0 bases; unmatched bases: 1. The CDR3 DNA is TGCGCCAGCAGCAGGGACAGCTCCTATAATTCACCCCTCCACTTT. Amino acid sequence: CASSRDSSYNSPLHF.

V usage is TRBV2 and J usage is TRBJ1-1, with 10 nucleotides matching TRBD1. The CDR3 is 15 residues long. The V and J ends lost 6 bases and 7 bases, in that order; junction bases with no gene match: 11. Per the germline V gene, CDR1 is SNHLY and CDR2 is FYNNEI. The CDR3 reads CASSSPDRGKDEAFF. The CDR3 DNA reads TGTGCCAGCAGCTCGCCGGACAGGGGGAAGGATGAAGCTTTCTTT.

This sequence joins TRBV6-5 and TRBJ2-5, with a weak D call TRBD2 (6 bases). Germline V CDR1 and CDR2: MNHEY, SVGAGI. The germline V and J ends were trimmed by 1 base and 3 bases, with 15 bases remaining between them. The CDR3 covers 16 residues. DNA of the CDR3: TGTGCCAGCAGTTACTTAGGAGGGACGGCGGAAGAGACCCAGTACTTC. It codes for CASSYLGGTAEETQYF.

CDR3 nucleotide sequence: TGTGCCAGCAGTGAGTTCGGGACAGGGTCTTTTAGCGAGGAGACCCAGTACTTC. As protein: CASSEFGTGSFSEETQYF. The chain couples TRBV25-1 to TRBJ2-5, with TRBD1 matching 9 bases. Germline V CDR1 and CDR2: MGHDK, SYGVNS. The J segment lost 5 bases and the V segment lost 3 bases, leaving 16 bases of the junction unmatched. This CDR3 is built from 18 residues. The full variable domain, in which reference TRBV25-1 and TRBJ2-5 provide the parts outside the CDR3, is EADIYQTPRYLVIGTGKKITLECSQTMGHDKMYWYQQDPGMELHLIHYSYGVNSTEKGDLSSESTVSRIRTEHFPLTLESARPSHTSQYLCASSEFGTGSFSEETQYFGPGTRLLVL.

The chain combines TRBV5-1 with TRBJ2-7, with TRBD2 matching 7 bases. V gave up 4 bases and J gave up 0 bases; unmatched junction bases: 7. The CDR3 has 15 residues. Germline V gene data show CDR1 as SGHRS and CDR2 as YFSETQ. The CDR3 spells CASSPSSGSSYEQYF. The CDR3 coding sequence is TGCGCCAGCAGCCCCTCTAGCGGTAGCTCCTACGAGCAGTACTTC.

The rearrangement joins TRBV28 to TRBJ2-5; a weak D match, TRBD2 (6 bases). Between the trimmed V and J ends, which lost 8 bases and 1 base, there was a span of 11 bases. In germline, CDR1 is MDHEN, CDR2 SYDVKM. The CDR3 has 13 residues. The DNA for the CDR3 is TGTGCCAGCCGGAGGGGATTCCAAGAGACCCAGTACTTC. Amino acids: CASRRGFQETQYF.

The rearrangement joins TRBV27 to TRBJ2-3; D is unclear. CDR3 size: 15 residues. The V and J ends lost 6 bases and 2 bases respectively, with 15 bases between them. The germline CDR1 and CDR2 sequences are MNHEY and SMNVEV (reference sequence). CDR3 in amino acids: CASSPKWRSTDTQYF. For the CDR3, the DNA is TGTGCCAGCAGCCCTAAGTGGCGGTCCACAGATACGCAGTATTTT.

The count of this clone is one. The V and J genes are TRBV5-4 and TRBJ2-5; TRBD1 might be the D (5 bases). The CDR3 has 17 amino acids. The ends were cut back, 0 bases at V and 3 bases at J, with 18 bases in the middle. The V gene's germline CDR1 is SGHNT and CDR2 YYREEE (reference sequence). CDR3 amino acids: CASSLGGGQAGKETQYF. DNA for the CDR3: TGTGCCAGCAGCTTGGGGGGCGGCCAGGCCGGAAAAGAGACCCAGTACTTC.

The chain uses TRBV28 and TRBJ1-6, with 8 positions matching TRBD1. Germline CDR1 and CDR2: MDHEN and SYDVKM. The CDR3 consists of 16 residues. Trimming removed 6 bases from V and 7 bases from J; junction bases left unmatched: 11. This CDR3 is CASRGTQTGVNSPLHF. The DNA of the CDR3 is TGTGCCAGCAGAGGGACCCAGACAGGGGTCAATTCACCCCTCCACTTT.

The rearrangement uses TRBV6-2 or TRBV6-3 and TRBJ1-5; perhaps TRBD1 as D (6 bases). The ends were cut back, 5 bases at V and 7 bases at J, with 12 bases in the middle. CDR3 length: 13 residues. Germline loops: CDR1 MNHEY, CDR2 SVGEGT. The CDR3 loop reads CASSETGYQPQHF. CDR3 coding DNA: TGTGCCAGCAGTGAGACAGGTTACCAGCCCCAGCATTTT.

The chain combines TRBV7-2 with TRBJ2-3, with TRBD2 identical over 9 bases. CDR1 and CDR2 (germline): SGHTA, FQGNSA. The CDR3 is made up of 15 amino acids. After removal of 3 bases from V and 7 bases from J, the junction contained 8 bases not matched to a gene. In nucleotides, the CDR3 is TGTGCCAGCAGCTTTTCGACTAGCGGCCACCATACGCAGTATTTT. Its translation is CASSFSTSGHHTQYF.

The CDR3 nucleotides are TGCGCCAGCAGCCAGGTACAGGGGGGAGACTATGGCTACACCTTC. Translated, it gives CASSQVQGGDYGYTF. The chain recombines TRBV4-3 with TRBJ1-2; 8 positions agree with TRBD1. The CDR3 spans 15 residues. V dropped 3 bases and J dropped 3; count of bases not matched to a gene: 6. Germline V gene sequence: CDR1 LGHNA, CDR2 YSLEER.

V is TRBV28 and J is TRBJ1-2; D remains ambiguous. Germline lookup yields CDR1 MDHEN and CDR2 SYDVKM. This CDR3 is built from 12 residues. Trimming pared 7 bases from V and 2 bases from J, leaving 8 bases between. This chain's CDR3 is CASTGSNYGYTF. CDR3 DNA: TGTGCCAGCACGGGTTCGAACTATGGCTACACCTTC.

V gene TRBV7-2 combines with J gene TRBJ2-4; 13 bases are shared with TRBD2. CDR1 is SGHTA, CDR2 FQGNSA, per germline. The V gene end was trimmed by 4 bases and the J gene end by 4 bases; junction bases not matched to a gene: 4. This CDR3 region has 16 residues. The CDR3 region has the DNA TGTGCCAGCAGCTCCAGGACTAGCGGGAGTAAAAACATTCAGTACTTC. Protein product: CASSSRTSGSKNIQYF.

The chain combines TRBV28 with TRBJ1-1; 8 nucleotides line up with TRBD1. Germline lookup yields CDR1 MDHEN and CDR2 SYDVKM. The CDR3 sequence is 14 residues long. J lost 5 bases, V lost 4 bases, and 6 bases had no gene match. The DNA for the CDR3 is TGTGCCAGCAGTTCCCCGACAGGGGAGACTGAAGCTTTCTTT. Residues: CASSSPTGETEAFF.

The chain recombines TRBV5-8 with TRBJ2-3; D is uncertain. Germline V CDR1 and CDR2: SGHTS, YDEGEE. Trimming removed 0 bases from V and 5 bases from J, with 19 bases in between. This CDR3 has 17 residues. CDR3 region: CASSLELSTESLDTQYF. The CDR3 bases are TGTGCCAGCAGCTTGGAATTATCGACGGAGAGTTTAGATACGCAGTATTTT. Using reference TRBV5-8 and TRBJ2-3 for the parts outside the CDR3, the full variable domain is EAGVTQSPTHLIKTRGQQATLRCSPISGHTSVYWYQQALGLGLQFLLWYDEGEERNRGNFPPRFSGRQFPNYSSELNVNALELEDSALYLCASSLELSTESLDTQYFGPGTRLTVL.

The chain combines TRBV6-2 or TRBV6-3 with TRBJ2-4; TRBD1 matches 8 bases. This CDR3 is built from 18 residues. CDR1 is MNHEY and CDR2 is SVGEGT in the germline V gene. V shed 2 bases and J 2 bases; nucleotides not matched to a gene: 11. The CDR3: CASSYKVGRGPSKNIQYF. The CDR3 DNA sequence: TGTGCCAGCAGTTACAAGGTTGGCAGGGGGCCATCCAAAAACATTCAGTACTTC.

The V gene is TRBV9, the J gene TRBJ2-7, with D unclear. Trimming shortened V by 3 bases and J by 3 bases, and 16 bases separated the two germline ends. Germline loops: CDR1 SGDLS, CDR2 YYNGEE. The CDR3 has 15 amino acids. CDR3 nucleotides: TGTGCCAGCAGCGCCTCCCCTAATCCCTTCTACGAGCAGTACTTC. Translated, it gives CASSASPNPFYEQYF.

J is TRBJ1-5 and V is TRBV6-5, with TRBD1 matching over 12 bases. Trimming removed 6 bases from V and 4 bases from J; junction bases left unmatched: 4. Germline CDR1 MNHEY, CDR2 SVGAGI. This CDR3 comprises 15 residues. The CDR3, as DNA: TGTGCCAGCAGATTGGGACAGGGGGCGAATCAGCCCCAGCATTTT. It translates to CASRLGQGANQPQHF.

CDR3 DNA sequence: TGCGCCAGCAGCCAAGACACAGGGGTCTATGGCTACACCTTC. Translated: CASSQDTGVYGYTF. The rearrangement links TRBV4-3 to TRBJ1-2; 7 nucleotides align to TRBD1. The CDR3 consists of 14 residues. Germline CDR1 and CDR2: LGHNA and YSLEER. J gave up 4 bases and V 0 bases, and 2 bases lay outside the gene matches.

This clone showed up just a few times. J is TRBJ2-7 and V is TRBV10-1; D possibly corresponds to TRBD2 (5 bases). CDR1 is WNHNN, CDR2 SYGVQD, per germline (reference sequence). The V end was cut by 3 bases, the J end by 3 bases, with 9 bases between. The CDR3 spans 13 residues. The CDR3 sequence is CASSDARGYEQYF. Written as DNA, the CDR3 is TGCGCCAGCAGTGACGCCCGGGGCTACGAGCAGTACTTC.